This T cell receptor beta chain is drawn from a study of tumor and adjacent non-tumor tissue in lung cancer. Study-wide context: Histology: 12 adenocarcinoma, 2 squamous cell carcinoma, 1 small cell lung cancer.

Findings of the study overall: Higher tumor TCR diversity was associated with shorter survival. Tumor tissue had significantly higher TCR diversity than normal lung.

Three rounds of nested PCR, following a modified ARM-PCR protocol, produced the TCRbeta library. Using its own MiXCR run on the multiplex PCR reads, TCRdb lists one record per CDR3 protein. Altogether 100,000 to 150,000 distinct CDR3 sequences are present, around three fifths being singletons, with the ten largest covering 9.5% to 15%. In its sample, this clonotype was seen many times. Its antigen is unidentified. Losses at the gene ends were 6 bases for V and 8 bases for J; bases not matched to a gene: 8. The CDR3 length is 14 residues. No cell sorting was done before RNA was extracted from the tissue.

Sequencing input: lung tumor tissue. The clonotype was recovered from a man younger than 40 with non-small cell lung cancer. This chain links TRBV12-3 or TRBV12-4 with TRBJ2-1; 9 bases agree with TRBD1. In DNA, the CDR3 is TGTGCCAGCAGACCCCGGGACAGGGTCGATGAGCAGTTCTTC. Translation: CASRPRDRVDEQFF.